These 27 T cell receptor beta chains were all obtained from the same sample, sequenced in a study of PD-L1 blockade in urothelial cancer. Only in-frame clones appear in the TCRdb table, and some are missing; sequencing was by immunoSEQ multiplex PCR. The sample includes roughly 26,000 clones, approximately 86% seen only once; the top ten take 25% to 40%. The sample in question was PBMCs, obtained around atezolizumab (anti-PD-L1) treatment. The receptors were gathered from a man between 60 and 75 years old with urothelial cancer.

This chain uses TRBV7-9 with TRBJ1-4; 10 bases are a match to TRBD1. The CDR3 has 17 residues. J gave up 0 bases and V 5 bases, and 6 bases lay outside the gene matches. Germline lookup yields CDR1 SEHNR and CDR2 FQNEAQ (reference sequence). Written as DNA, the CDR3 is TGTGCCAGCAGCGTGGGACAGGGGAGGGCAACTAATGAAAAACTGTTTTTT. It codes for CASSVGQGRATNEKLFF.

J is TRBJ1-6 and V is TRBV6-4; 10 nucleotides align to TRBD1. Germline CDR1 is MRHNA and CDR2 is SNTAGT. This CDR3 contains 15 residues. The V segment lost 0 bases and the J segment 7 bases; nucleotides outside the gene matches: 0. The DNA for the CDR3 is TGTGCCAGCAGTGACTCGACAGGGGGCAATTCACCCCTCCACTTT. Translated: CASSDSTGGNSPLHF.

The chain carries TRBV4-2 and TRBJ1-1; D uncertain. The length of the CDR3 is 14 residues. CDR1 and CDR2 from the germline V gene are LGHNA and YNFKEQ. Trimming removed 0 bases from V and 4 bases from J, with 9 bases in between. This CDR3 is CASSQDPRGTEAFF. In DNA, the CDR3 is TGTGCCAGCAGCCAAGATCCGAGAGGCACTGAAGCTTTCTTT.

The CDR3 DNA reads as TGTGCCAGCAGCCGACCTAATCCGGGTGAGCAGTTCTTC. Its translation is CASSRPNPGEQFF. This sequence joins TRBV7-9 and TRBJ2-1; D ambiguous. The V and J ends lost 5 bases and 9 bases respectively, with 14 bases between them. The CDR3 has 13 amino acids. CDR1 is SEHNR, CDR2 FQNEAQ, per germline (reference sequence).

This chain joins TRBV10-3 and TRBJ1-5, with 9 bases fitting TRBD1. Germline CDR1 ENHRY, CDR2 SYGVKD. J gave up 8 bases and V 5 bases, and 13 bases lay outside the gene matches. The CDR3 runs 16 residues. Here the CDR3 reads CAISPGTGLRREPQHF. CDR3 nucleotide sequence: TGTGCCATCAGTCCCGGGACAGGGCTGCGAAGGGAGCCCCAGCATTTT.

The chain combines TRBV5-6 with TRBJ2-2; D unresolved. The CDR3 contains 14 residues. Germline assignment: CDR1 SGHDT and CDR2 YYEEEE. The germline V and J ends were trimmed by 0 bases and 6 bases, with 9 bases remaining between them. The CDR3, as DNA: TGTGCCAGCAGCTTGGATCCTTACTCCGGGGAGCTGTTTTTT. Its protein product is CASSLDPYSGELFF.

This chain links TRBV2 with TRBJ2-5; 13 bases map to TRBD2. After removal of 9 bases from V and 6 bases from J, the junction contained 4 bases not matched to a gene. Germline V gene lookup returns CDR1 SNHLY and CDR2 FYNNEI. The CDR3 has 13 amino acids. The CDR3 nucleotides are TGTGCCAGTCGGACTAGCGGGAGACAGACCCAGTACTTC. Protein: CASRTSGRQTQYF. Looking up the rest from reference TRBV2 and TRBJ2-5 gives the full variable domain: EPEVTQTPSHQVTQMGQEVILRCVPISNHLYFYWYRQILGQKVEFLVSFYNNEISEKSEIFDDQFSVERPDGSNFTLKIRSTKLEDSAMYFCASRTSGRQTQYFGPGTRLLVL.

The V and J genes are TRBV7-2 and TRBJ2-1; 10 bases align to TRBD2. J gave up 7 bases and V 1 base, and 4 bases lay outside the gene matches. CDR1 and CDR2 from the germline V gene are SGHTA and FQGNSA. The CDR3 totals 15 residues. In nucleotides, the CDR3 is TGTGCCAGCAGCTTAGTTGCTAGCGGGGGTAATGAGCAGTTCTTC. Residues: CASSLVASGGNEQFF.

The rearrangement links TRBV5-1 to TRBJ1-3; 10 bases align to TRBD1. Germline-derived CDR1 and CDR2 are SGHRS and YFSETQ. CDR3 length: 16 amino acids. V shed 0 bases and J 7 bases; nucleotides not matched to a gene: 7. CDR3 loop: CASSLAGGTGANTIYF. CDR3 nucleotide sequence: TGCGCCAGCAGCTTGGCCGGGGGGACAGGGGCCAACACCATATATTTT.

The chain recombines TRBV11-2 with TRBJ2-1; 11 bases agree with TRBD2. Germline V gene data show CDR1 as SGHAT and CDR2 as FQNNGV. V lost 4 bases to trimming and J lost 1 base; unmatched junction nucleotides: 3. This CDR3 is built from 16 residues. This CDR3 is CASSSRLAGSYNEQFF. In DNA form, the CDR3 reads TGTGCCAGCAGCTCAAGACTAGCGGGGTCCTACAATGAGCAGTTCTTC.

This chain connects TRBV15 to TRBJ1-3; D uncertain. The length of the CDR3 is 14 residues. CDR1 is LNHNV, CDR2 YYDKDF, per germline (reference sequence). Between the trimmed V and J ends, which lost 4 bases and 4 bases, there was a span of 11 bases. CDR3 loop: CATSIPGSGNTIYF. The CDR3 DNA is TGTGCCACCAGCATCCCGGGGTCCGGAAACACCATATATTTT. Full variable domain (remainder filled in from reference TRBV15 and TRBJ1-3): DAMVIQNPRYQVTQFGKPVTLSCSQTLNHNVMYWYQQKSSQAPKLLFHYYDKDFNNEADTPDNFQSRRPNTSFCFLDIRSPGLGDTAMYLCATSIPGSGNTIYFGEGSWLTVV.

The V gene is TRBV6-5, the J gene TRBJ1-1; tentatively, D is TRBD1 (6 bases). This CDR3 contains 14 residues. Trimming cost V 7 bases and J 4 bases, with 16 bases left between them. CDR1 and CDR2 (germline): MNHEY, SVGAGI. The DNA for the CDR3 is TGTGCCAGCACCGCAGGGGCCTCTGTCACTGAAGCTTTCTTT. Translated: CASTAGASVTEAFF.

This chain connects TRBV4-3 to TRBJ2-7; TRBD1 agrees at 7 bases. This CDR3 is 16 amino acids long. Trimming removed 1 base from V and 0 bases from J; junction bases left unmatched: 6. CDR1 and CDR2 from the germline V gene are LGHNA and YSLEER. In DNA, the CDR3 is TGCGCCAGCAGCCAAGGCGAGGACAGGATCTCCTACGAGCAGTACTTC. Amino acids: CASSQGEDRISYEQYF.

This clone has more than one count but fewer than ten. The V and J genes are TRBV2 and TRBJ1-2; no definite D call. The ends were cut back, 1 base at V and 4 bases at J, with 16 bases in the middle. This CDR3 has 16 amino acids. The germline V gene has CDR1 SNHLY and CDR2 FYNNEI. The CDR3: CASSEGRSLLGYGYTF. In nucleotides, the CDR3 is TGTGCCAGCAGTGAAGGCCGCAGTCTGCTTGGCTATGGCTACACCTTC.

The V and J genes are TRBV10-3 and TRBJ2-7, with 12 bases that match TRBD2. The CDR3 has 16 amino acids. Looked up from germline, CDR1 is ENHRY and CDR2 is SYGVKD. The junction had 10 bases not matched to a gene; V was cut back by 6 bases and J by 4 bases. The CDR3 here is CAIRRVSGTSGYEQYF. The CDR3, as DNA: TGTGCCATCAGGAGGGTTTCCGGGACTAGCGGGTACGAGCAGTACTTC.

V gene TRBV18 combines with J gene TRBJ1-5, with a tentative D call TRBD1 (6 bases). The germline V and J ends were trimmed by 0 bases and 2 bases, with 11 bases remaining between them. CDR1 KGHSH and CDR2 LQKENI come from the germline V gene. CDR3 size: 16 residues. The CDR3 DNA follows: TGTGCCAGCTCACCACCAAGGTCAGGGGGCAATCAGCCCCAGCATTTT. Protein product: CASSPPRSGGNQPQHF.

The chain is built from TRBV6-5 and TRBJ1-3; no clear D. This CDR3 spans 14 amino acids. V was trimmed by 2 bases and J by 3 bases, leaving 8 bases between them. Germline CDR1 reads MNHEY; CDR2 reads SVGAGI. CDR3 loop: CASSYAGLGNTIYF. The CDR3 DNA follows: TGTGCCAGCAGTTACGCGGGCCTTGGAAACACCATATATTTT.

CDR3 sequence reads: CASSLAFSRAHEQYF. The CDR3 DNA is TGCGCCAGCAGCTTGGCCTTTAGCAGGGCCCACGAGCAGTACTTC. The gene calls are TRBV5-1 and TRBJ2-7; D may be TRBD1 (5 bases). Trimming left V 0 bases short and J 5 bases short, with 15 bases between. CDR1 is SGHRS and CDR2 is YFSETQ in the germline V gene. This CDR3 comprises 15 residues.

This rearrangement joins TRBV5-8 to TRBJ1-6; D is undetermined. Trimming left V 3 bases short and J 9 bases short, with 13 bases between. Germline loops: CDR1 SGHTS, CDR2 YDEGEE. The CDR3 extends over 14 amino acids. Here the CDR3 DNA reads TGTGCCAGCAGCTACAACCGGGAAGGTTCACCCCTCCACTTT. This translates into CASSYNREGSPLHF.

The chain joins TRBV19 to TRBJ2-3, with D maybe TRBD1 (5 bases). Germline CDR1 LNHDA, CDR2 SQIVND (reference sequence). CDR3 size: 14 residues. V lost 4 bases and J lost 2, with 10 bases in between. CDR3 coding DNA: TGTGCCAGTAGTACCAGACAGATCACAGATACGCAGTATTTT. Translating gives CASSTRQITDTQYF.

The chain couples TRBV12-5 to TRBJ2-7; 8 positions match TRBD2. CDR3 length: 16 residues. Trimming at V came to 4 bases and at J to 0 bases, leaving 8 bases not matched to a gene. Germline CDR1 and CDR2: LGHNT and FRNRAP. In nucleotides, the CDR3 is TGTGCTAGTGGTTCCTCAGCGGGAGCTTACTCCTACGAGCAGTACTTC. Translated, it gives CASGSSAGAYSYEQYF.

This clone was seen only once. The chain combines TRBV30 with TRBJ2-2, with D maybe TRBD1 (7 bases). Germline V gene data show CDR1 as GTSNPN and CDR2 as SVGIG (reference sequence). The germline V and J ends were trimmed by 3 bases and 7 bases, with 12 bases remaining between them. The CDR3 totals 13 residues. CDR3 sequence reads: CAWSAGGIGELFF. CDR3 sequence (DNA): TGTGCCTGGAGCGCAGGGGGGATCGGGGAGCTGTTTTTT.

This rearrangement joins TRBV19 to TRBJ2-2; D not certain. Germline CDR1 and CDR2: LNHDA and SQIVND (reference sequence). This CDR3 has 14 amino acids. V was shortened by 3 bases and J by 1 base, with 6 bases between the two germline ends. CDR3 sequence (DNA): TGTGCCAGTAGTATCGGTCAGAACACCGGGGAGCTGTTTTTT. It yields the protein CASSIGQNTGELFF.

V and J are TRBV7-9 and TRBJ2-1; 12 positions match TRBD2. CDR1 and CDR2 (germline): SEHNR, FQNEAQ (reference sequence). The CDR3 length is 15 residues. V gave up 4 bases and J gave up 9 bases; unmatched junction bases: 7. Written as DNA, the CDR3 is TGTGCCAGCAGCTACCTAGCGGGAGGGTTCTTTGAGCAGTTCTTC. This codes for CASSYLAGGFFEQFF.

The chain couples TRBV6-1 to TRBJ1-4; 7 bases agree with TRBD1. Germline assignment: CDR1 MNHNS and CDR2 SASEGT. This CDR3 comprises 14 residues. V lost 6 bases and J lost 8; bases outside the gene matches: 9. CDR3 sequence (DNA): TGTGCCAGCAGGGACAGACAGGGTTGGGAAAAACTGTTTTTT. As protein: CASRDRQGWEKLFF.

Here the CDR3 DNA reads TGCGCCAGCAGCCCGGGACTAGCGGGAGTCTATGAGCAGTTCTTC. Its protein product is CASSPGLAGVYEQFF. The J gene is TRBJ2-1, the V gene TRBV5-1; the match to TRBD2 covers 14 bases. The CDR3 is 15 amino acids. CDR1 is SGHRS and CDR2 is YFSETQ in the germline V gene. The V gene end was trimmed by 4 bases and the J gene end by 8 bases; junction bases not matched to a gene: 5.

This chain links TRBV12-5 with TRBJ1-3, with a tentative D call TRBD1 (5 bases). V was shortened by 1 base and J by 0 bases, with 10 bases between the two germline ends. Germline V gene sequence: CDR1 LGHNT, CDR2 FRNRAP. CDR3 length: 16 amino acids. CDR3 bases: TGTGCTAGTGGTTTGGATGGGGCAGGCTCTGGAAACACCATATATTTT. Translation gives CASGLDGAGSGNTIYF.